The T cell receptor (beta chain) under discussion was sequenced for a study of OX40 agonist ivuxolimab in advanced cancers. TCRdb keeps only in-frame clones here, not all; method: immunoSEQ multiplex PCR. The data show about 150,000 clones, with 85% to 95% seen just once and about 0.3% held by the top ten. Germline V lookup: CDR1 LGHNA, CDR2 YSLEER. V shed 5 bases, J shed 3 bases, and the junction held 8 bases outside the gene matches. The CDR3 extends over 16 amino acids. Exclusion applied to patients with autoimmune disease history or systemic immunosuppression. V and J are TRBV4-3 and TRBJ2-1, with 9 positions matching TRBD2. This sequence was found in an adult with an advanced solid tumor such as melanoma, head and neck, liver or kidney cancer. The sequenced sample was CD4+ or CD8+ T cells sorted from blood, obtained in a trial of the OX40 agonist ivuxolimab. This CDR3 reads CASSAILAGSYNEQFF. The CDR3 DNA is TGCGCCAGCAGCGCAATTCTAGCGGGGAGCTACAATGAGCAGTTCTTC.